The rows below give T cell receptor beta chains drawn from one sample of a study of cytomegalovirus exposure and HLA in healthy donors. Generated by immunoSEQ multiplex PCR, the TCRdb table keeps only in-frame clones and is missing some. The repertoire consists of fewer than 150,000 clones, with approximately 73% occurring once and the leading ten covering about an eighth. Specimen: PBMCs. Receptors originate from a human donor in good health. The CDR3 runs from the conserved cysteine through the conserved F or W. A D gene is named only where the DNA matches it firmly. Clone size is stated in some rows and not others, as once, few, many or a class when expanded.

len,abundance,d_gene,v_gene,j_gene,CDR3nt,CDR3aa
17,few,TRBD1,TRBV9,TRBJ2-2,TGTGCCAGCAGCGTCCCACAGGGGGCGCCGAACACCGGGGAGCTGTTTTTT,CASSVPQGAPNTGELFF
13,-,-,TRBV21-1,TRBJ2-7,TGTGCCAGCAGCAAACGGGTGGGCTACGAGCAGTACTTC,CASSKRVGYEQYF
16,-,TRBD2,TRBV18,TRBJ2-3,TGTGCCAGCTCACCAAGCCTAGCGGTACCGGAAGATACGCAGTATTTT,CASSPSLAVPEDTQYF
12,-,-,TRBV2,TRBJ2-7,TGTGCCAGCAGCCAGAGGGCATGCGAGCAGTACTTC,CASSQRACEQYF
14,-,-,TRBV11-2,TRBJ2-7,TGTGCCAGCAGCCCCAGACTAGGCCCCTACGAGCAGTACTTC,CASSPRLGPYEQYF
16,once,TRBD2,TRBV7-9,TRBJ2-2,TGTGCCAGCAGCTTAGTGCTAGCGGCAAACACCGGGGAGCTGTTTTTT,CASSLVLAANTGELFF
16,-,-,TRBV6-1,TRBJ1-2,TGTGCCAGCAGTGGGGCGACCTTACAGGGCTACTATGGCTACACCTTC,CASSGATLQGYYGYTF
14,-,TRBD1,TRBV15,TRBJ1-5,TGTGCCACCAGCGAGGACAGGGTGGGTCAGCCCCAGCATTTT,CATSEDRVGQPQHF
13,-,-,TRBV19,TRBJ2-7,TGTGCCAGTAGAGCCGGGTCATCCTACGAGCAGTACTTC,CASRAGSSYEQYF
16,-,-,TRBV7-9,TRBJ2-5,TGTGCCAGCAAGAGAGGGTGGCGGGGCCCACAAGAGACCCAGTACTTC,CASKRGWRGPQETQYF
15,-,-,TRBV5-1,TRBJ2-5,TGCGCCAGCAGCTTGGTGGTTGCGGGAAAAGAGACCCAGTACTTC,CASSLVVAGKETQYF
16,-,-,TRBV21-1,TRBJ1-4,TGTGCCGGTCTAGGTAGAGCTCATGCAACTAATGAAAAACTGTTTTTT,CAGLGRAHATNEKLFF
14,-,TRBD1,TRBV7-2,TRBJ1-4,TGTGCCAGCAGCCCCGGGACAGGGGGTGAAAAACTGTTTTTT,CASSPGTGGEKLFF
14,medium-sized,-,TRBV2,TRBJ1-5,TGTGCCAGCAGTAGGACATTTAGCAATCAGCCCCAGCATTTT,CASSRTFSNQPQHF
16,-,-,TRBV7-2,TRBJ1-2,TGTGCCAGCAGCTTAGCGGACTCCCGGGCCGCGGGGGGCTACACCTTC,CASSLADSRAAGGYTF
12,-,-,TRBV2,TRBJ2-5,TGTGCCAGGACCGGGGGACGGGAGACCCAGTACTTC,CARTGGRETQYF
15,-,TRBD2,TRBV5-1,TRBJ2-2,TGCGCCAGCAGCTTGGTGGGGACTAGCAGCGGGGAGCTGTTTTTT,CASSLVGTSSGELFF
19,once,TRBD2,TRBV11-2,TRBJ2-1,TGTGCCAGCAGCGCTAGACTAGCGGGAGGATTGAGCTCCTACAATGAGCAGTTCTTC,CASSARLAGGLSSYNEQFF
16,-,TRBD2,TRBV5-4,TRBJ2-4,TGTGCCAGCAGCTTGTGGGGCGGGGGGCATCGGGACATTCAGTACTTC,CASSLWGGGHRDIQYF
14,-,-,TRBV4-1,TRBJ1-4,TGCGCCAGCTGTCAAAACAGAGCTAATGAAAAACTGTTTTTT,CASCQNRANEKLFF
15,-,TRBD2,TRBV2,TRBJ2-5,TGTGCCAGCAGTGGGGTAGCGGGACCCCAAGAGACCCAGTACTTC,CASSGVAGPQETQYF
16,-,-,TRBV4-1,TRBJ1-2,TGCGCCAGCAGCCAACTTGCCAGGTCTCGGGAGTATGGCTACACCTTC,CASSQLARSREYGYTF
16,-,-,TRBV28,TRBJ2-7,TGTGCCAGCAGGGACTCGAAGGCCCTAAGAAAATACGAGCAGTACTTC,CASRDSKALRKYEQYF
15,once,-,TRBV6-1,TRBJ2-1,TGTGCCAGCAGTTTACAAGGGGGCTCCTACAATGAGCAGTTCTTC,CASSLQGGSYNEQFF
13,once,TRBD1,TRBV11-2,TRBJ1-1,TGTGCCAGCAGCATGACAGGGAACGGTGAAGCTTTCTTT,CASSMTGNGEAFF
16,-,-,TRBV7-6,TRBJ2-2,TGTGCCAGCAGAGGGGTTATCCCTAGGGGCACCGGGGAGCTGTTTTTT,CASRGVIPRGTGELFF
17,-,-,TRBV5-4,TRBJ2-2,TGTGCCAGCAGCTTGGTCCCCACAGTCATGGGTACCGGGGAGCTGTTTTTT,CASSLVPTVMGTGELFF
15,-,TRBD1,TRBV7-8,TRBJ1-1,TGTGCCAGCAGCTTAGGGACAGGGTCGAACACTGAAGCTTTCTTT,CASSLGTGSNTEAFF
16,-,TRBD1,TRBV5-5,TRBJ1-4,TGTGCCAGCAGGAAAACTCCGGGACAGGGTAATGAAAAACTGTTTTTT,CASRKTPGQGNEKLFF
17,-,-,TRBV5-1,TRBJ2-3,TGCGCCAGCAGCTTGTTTCTTCCGGCAGGCCACACAGATACGCAGTATTTT,CASSLFLPAGHTDTQYF
15,-,-,TRBV6-6,TRBJ2-5,TGTGCCAGCACATACCTCGGTGTGGTGCAAGAGACCCAGTACTTC,CASTYLGVVQETQYF
15,-,-,TRBV21-1,TRBJ1-1,TGTGCCAGCAGCAAAGCCCCCCGGGGGATCACTGAAGCTTTCTTT,CASSKAPRGITEAFF
12,-,-,TRBV7-9,TRBJ2-7,TGTGCCAGCAGCTCGAGCTCCTACGAGCAGTACTTC,CASSSSSYEQYF
12,-,TRBD1,TRBV19,TRBJ1-1,TGTGCCAGCAGACAGGGAAGACCTGAAGCTTTCTTT,CASRQGRPEAFF
13,-,TRBD1,TRBV10-3,TRBJ2-7,TGTGCCATCACCGAGGACAGGGACTACGAGCAGTACTTC,CAITEDRDYEQYF
14,once,TRBD1,TRBV5-4,TRBJ1-1,TGTGCCAGCAGCCACCCAGACAGGGAGGCTGAAGCTTTCTTT,CASSHPDREAEAFF
15,-,-,TRBV6-5,TRBJ2-6,TGTGCCAGCAGTTACGCGGTTTCCGGGGCCAACGTCCTGACTTTC,CASSYAVSGANVLTF
14,-,TRBD1,TRBV25-1,TRBJ1-4,TGTGCCAGCAGTGATTCGGCAGGGGGTGAAAAACTGTTTTTT,CASSDSAGGEKLFF
11,once,-,TRBV29-1,TRBJ2-7,TGCAGCGTTGTTAACTCCTACGAGCAGTACTTC,CSVVNSYEQYF
14,-,TRBD1,TRBV14,TRBJ1-1,TGTGCCAGCAGCCGGACAGGGGGCGCAGGCGAAGCTTTCTTT,CASSRTGGAGEAFF
16,-,TRBD1,TRBV7-9,TRBJ1-1,TGTGCCAGCAGCTACGGACTACAGGGGGTGAACACTGAAGCTTTCTTT,CASSYGLQGVNTEAFF
16,-,-,TRBV10-2,TRBJ2-7,TGCGCCAGCAGCGCAGAAGGTAGGGAGAGCTCCTACGAGCAGTACTTC,CASSAEGRESSYEQYF
13,-,-,TRBV28,TRBJ2-7,TGTGCCAGCAGCCCTCCGGGTTCCTACGAGCAGTACTTC,CASSPPGSYEQYF
14,few,TRBD1,TRBV18,TRBJ2-7,TGTGCCAGCTCACCACCGGACAGGGTCTACGAGCAGTACTTC,CASSPPDRVYEQYF
16,-,-,TRBV28,TRBJ1-5,TGTGCCAGCAGACCGACGGGGAGGGCCCATCGTCAGCCCCAGCATTTT,CASRPTGRAHRQPQHF
15,-,TRBD1,TRBV6-6,TRBJ1-4,TGTGCCAGCAGAAAAGACAGGGGGCGCGCTGAAAAACTGTTTTTT,CASRKDRGRAEKLFF
15,-,-,TRBV5-8,TRBJ2-7,TGTGCCAGCAGCTTGGGCGGCAGGGGGGACGGCGAGCAGTACTTC,CASSLGGRGDGEQYF
18,-,TRBD2,TRBV18,TRBJ2-2,TGTGCCAGCTCACCACATGAGCGGGGGGGCCCGAACACCGGGGAGCTGTTTTTT,CASSPHERGGPNTGELFF
14,-,TRBD1,TRBV10-3,TRBJ1-4,TGTGCCATCAGTAGGACAGGAACTAATGAAAAACTGTTTTTT,CAISRTGTNEKLFF
14,-,TRBD2,TRBV9,TRBJ2-5,TGTGCCAGCAATCTAGCGGGAGAGCGTGAGACCCAGTACTTC,CASNLAGERETQYF
15,few,-,TRBV6-5,TRBJ2-7,TGTGCCAGCAGTCGGTCCGGGACAAGGGGCTACGAGCAGTACTTC,CASSRSGTRGYEQYF
16,-,TRBD1,TRBV4-1,TRBJ2-1,TGCGCCAGCAGCCACGATATGGGACAGTTCTACAATGAGCAGTTCTTC,CASSHDMGQFYNEQFF
15,-,-,TRBV4-1,TRBJ1-6,TGCGCCAGCAGCTCCCGGGAGGGCCGAGCGTCACCCCTCCACTTT,CASSSREGRASPLHF
13,few,-,TRBV5-1,TRBJ1-1,TGCGCCAGCAGCTGGGGGGGGAGGACTGAAGCTTTCTTT,CASSWGGRTEAFF
12,-,-,TRBV6-1,TRBJ2-7,TGTGCCAGCAGTGGACAGGTCTACGAGCAGTACTTC,CASSGQVYEQYF
14,-,-,TRBV4-1,TRBJ2-3,TGCGCCAGCAGCCAAGTAGCCGGCACAGATACGCAGTATTTT,CASSQVAGTDTQYF